The subject of this entry is one TCR beta chain. Its antigen is unknown. This sample stems from a study of graft-versus-host responses after intestinal transplantation. Sequencing was performed with immunoSEQ multiplex PCR; in TCRdb, only in-frame clones are kept and a portion is missing. The sample lists 110,000 to 150,000 clones; nearly 95% were seen once. The sequence was collected from a human donor who received an intestinal transplant. The sequencing here drew on unstimulated CD4+ T cells sorted from spleen or lymph node cells, taken before intestinal transplant.

The CDR3 spells CASSLKGGGFGYTF. The CDR3 DNA is TGTGCCAGCAGTTTGAAGGGAGGAGGATTCGGCTACACCTTC. This sequence joins TRBV28 and TRBJ1-2, with D uncertain. CDR3 length: 14 residues. Germline values: CDR1 MDHEN, CDR2 SYDVKM. Trimming took 3 bases from V and 8 from J, leaving 16 bases between them.